The present entry profiles one T cell receptor (beta chain) with its context. The time point: pre-treatment sample, taken before nivolumab and TIL therapy. Pleural nodules or supraclavicular lymph nodes made up most of the excised metastases sampled. Adults with stage 4 NSCLC were enrolled in a phase I trial. This entry is derived from a study of TIL therapy for anti-PD-1-resistant metastatic lung cancer. Background on the study: Median patient age was nearly 55, ranging 38-75 years. Most patients had lung adenocarcinoma.

The length of the CDR3 is 16 residues. The V gene's germline CDR1 is SGHVS and CDR2 FNYEAQ. Trimming left V 1 base short and J 4 bases short, with 14 bases between. The libraries were made with immunoSEQ v3. Generated by immunoSEQ multiplex PCR, the TCRdb table keeps only in-frame clones and is missing some. Here the sample spans more than 90,000 clones, just over 65% being singletons. This TCR derives from a person between 25 and 79 years old with non-small cell lung cancer. The sample here was tumor tissue, taken at baseline. This chain uses TRBV7-6 with TRBJ2-1; D is uncertain. As DNA, the CDR3 is TGTGCCAGCAGCTTAGGACCTTCCGCCTTTTACAATGAGCAGTTCTTC. Its translation: CASSLGPSAFYNEQFF.